This T cell receptor beta chain appears in the sequencing data of a study of shared clonotypes between healthy human individuals. Broader study findings: Several donors held about 5% of naive CD4 clonotypes in common.

Details on this clone: Antigen unknown.

Naive CD45RA+ and memory CD45RA-negative subsets were split from CD4+ cells. Per the study methods: ImmunoSEQ only sent back junction sequences with no quality scores, so filtering was done differently. Sequencing used immunoSEQ multiplex PCR; TCRdb keeps in-frame clones, though not all of them. That table gives V, J and clone size, and the DNA gave D and trimming. The repertoire holds fewer than 1.8 million clones, around 98.5% seen once, with over 0.3% in the top ten. Sequenced input: naive CD4+ T cells sorted from blood. Subset: CD45RA+ positively selected. The clonotype originates from a man younger than 40 in good health.

CDR3 DNA sequence: TGTGCCAGCAGCTTAAGGGACAGGGCGTACGAGCAGTACTTC. This sequence encodes CASSLRDRAYEQYF. The V call is TRBV7-2, the J call TRBJ2-7, with 9 bases fitting TRBD1. V shed 2 bases, J shed 4 bases, and the junction held 3 bases outside the gene matches. The germline CDR1 and CDR2 sequences are SGHTA and FQGNSA. The CDR3 runs to 14 residues. Full variable domain (missing parts from reference TRBV7-2 and TRBJ2-7): GAGVSQSPSNKVTEKGKDVELRCDPISGHTALYWYRQSLGQGLEFLIYFQGNSAPDKSGLPSDRFSAERTGGSVSTLTIQRTQQEDSAVYLCASSLRDRAYEQYFGPGTRLTVT.